This record concerns one T cell receptor (beta chain) sequence. This clonotype was counted many times. Its target antigen remains unknown. No base-level quality is on record; no much larger clone is a single base apart. To test the sensitivity and accuracy of the pipeline, known numbers of KT2, a T cell clone whose TCR had already been sequenced, were spiked into unfractionated PBMC. A range of KT2-to-PBMC ratios was generated by mixing KT2 cells with a fixed number of PBMC. The protocol used for the library was UMI-ligation and nested PCR. A single-stranded oligonucleotide carrying the Illumina SP2 sequence and a UMI was ligated to the cDNA 3' end using T4 RNA ligase 1. PCR1 ran approximately 4 cycles (98°C 15 s, 69°C 30 s, 72°C 40 s); the beta primer was an equimolar mix of RC1.1 and RC1.2 covering TRBC1 and TRBC2. From PCR2 onward, TCR alpha and beta chains were processed separately, with sample indices and Illumina adaptors added. Placed after an 8-base spacer, the UMI was made up of 12 random nucleotides arranged as two hexamers with a spacer between them. The libraries were sequenced on an Illumina MiSeq using v2 2x251 paired-end chemistry, usually with about 11 samples in each run. PhiX DNA was added at 5-7% to each sequencing library so that diversity was increased. The paper's processing steps were these. bcl2fastq converted raw reads to FASTQ, and Demultiplexor demultiplexed the reads by dual indices. Decombinator assigned V and J genes by tag matching, allowing a single base-pair mismatch. UMIs were used by Collapsinator to correct both sequencing errors and frequency errors caused by PCR heterogeneity. CDR3Translator turned Decombinator identifiers into nucleotide sequence, translated that sequence into amino acids, and pulled out the CDR3 based on C- and N-terminal motifs. Each distinct KT2 TCR was counted as one cluster of KT2 sequences that shared a single unique molecular identifier. Using fastp at Q25 and MiXCR, TCRdb reprocessed the public reads and kept productive beta chains. When rows share a CDR3 protein, they turn into one entry using the most common DNA and genes. These V and J calls originate from TCRdb's pipeline instead of the authors' own analysis. The sample yields 30,000 or so distinct CDR3 sequences; less than 7.5% were counted once. Together, the top ten hold 15% to 19% of the sample.

The data were obtained in a study of quantifying T cell responses using KT2 cells (dated by TCRdb to the late 2010s). At the level of the whole study: RNA was DNase-treated and reverse transcribed with TCR alpha and beta constant-region primers, mostly using SuperScript III. To avoid over-amplification, PCR2 was carried out as a SYBR Green qPCR and halted once a predetermined fluorescence threshold was reached. Under optimum conditions, the T4 ligation step was estimated to exceed 9% efficiency. The research as a whole found: Saturation in the detection of KT2 sequences was observed at very high KT2 spike-in numbers. KT2 sequences were detected down to the lowest spike-in tested, which was about one KT2 cell per 100,000 PBMC. The numbers of KT2 alpha and beta sequences increased linearly with the number of input KT2 cells across several orders of magnitude. The study did not include a side-by-side comparison of this pipeline with other TCR sequencing techniques.

At the junction V is shortened by 0 bases and J by 2 bases, with 13 bases in between. From cysteine to phenylalanine, the CDR3 is 16 amino acids long. Only CDR3 DNA remains: 48 bases, in frame from the first base. From a lookup of the germline V gene, CDR1 and CDR2 are MGHRA and YSYEKL. This chain joins TRBV4-1 to TRBJ1-1, with no reliable assignment of the D segment. Sequenced input: PBMCs spiked with cells of the T cell clone KT2. This receptor was taken from a human donor. At the DNA level, the sequence is TGCGCCAGCAGCCAAGAGTTCCAGAGCACAAACACTGAAGCTTTCTTT. The encoded protein is CASSQEFQSTNTEAFF.